The entry below describes one T cell receptor (beta chain). Antigen specificity is unknown. These data come from a study of T cell responses to AZD1222 COVID-19 vaccine. Study results and caveats: White British people made up most donors, females outnumbered males, and clonal diversity was possibly underestimated. Repertoire sampling happened only post peak T cell response. CD4 TCRs linked to vaccination spanned spike, dominating at 160-218 and 743-854.

Assay: immunoSEQ multiplex PCR; the TCRdb copy retains only in-frame clones and omits some. This table has hundreds of thousands of clones, about 93% appearing once. CDR3 length equals 16 residues. V lost 5 bases, J lost 3 bases, and 16 bases lay in between. Germline CDR1 SGHVS, CDR2 FNYEAQ. The source was peripheral blood, collected on day 0 of MenACWY control vaccination. V and J are TRBV7-6 and TRBJ2-2, with D perhaps matching TRBD2 (5 bases). This TCR was recovered from an adult in good health. The CDR3 is CASSKRASGYTGELFF. CDR3 DNA sequence: TGTGCCAGCAGCAAGAGAGCCAGCGGCTACACCGGGGAGCTGTTTTTT. Full variable domain (missing parts from reference TRBV7-6 and TRBJ2-2): GAGVSQSPRYKVTKRGQDVALRCDPISGHVSLYWYRQALGQGPEFLTYFNYEAQQDKSGLPNDRFSAERPEGSISTLTIQRTEQRDSAMYRCASSKRASGYTGELFFGEGSRLTVL.